These 30 T cell receptor beta chains came from one sample sequenced in a study of esophageal squamous cell carcinoma under preoperative chemotherapy (dated by TCRdb to between 2018 and 2020). Explained via the paper, the time point label denotes: before preoperative PTX-NDP chemotherapy. The library was generated by PCR. Data came from a HiSeq X Ten. The public reads were reanalyzed by TCRdb: fastp trimming at Q25, MiXCR alignment, in-frame beta chains only. Merged by CDR3 protein, the rows form single entries marked with the most common genes and DNA. The sample includes over 10,000 distinct CDR3 sequences, with roughly half observed a single time. Jointly, the top ten make up 16% of the sample. Sampling took place from a patient given preoperative chemotherapy. The receptor source for this set is a human donor with esophageal squamous cell carcinoma. The donor label of this sample is uncertain.

Relative to its sample, this clonotype is medium-sized. The chain recombines TRBV12-3 or TRBV12-4 with TRBJ2-1; 8 bases fit TRBD2. The J call may not be correct, given that the DNA end is closer to TRBJ2-7. The CDR3 sequence is 14 residues long. The CDR3 here is CASRATGLGNEQYF. CDR3 in DNA: TGTGCCAGCAGAGCTACGGGACTAGGGAACGAGCAGTACTTC.

As concerns this clonotype: The junction differs from germline at one of its ends, possibly a read error. V and J are TRBV6-1 and TRBJ2-2; D possibly corresponds to TRBD2 (5 bases). There are 14 residues in the CDR3. Germline-derived CDR1 and CDR2 are MNHNS and SASEGT. CDR3 DNA: TGTGCCAGCAGTGAGGCTGGGAGCACCGAGACGCTGTATTTT. It specifies CASSEAGSTETLYF.

The chain recombines TRBV7-3 with TRBJ2-1; D might be TRBD1 (5 bases). The J call is doubtful: the DNA matches TRBJ2-7 better. Per germline, CDR1 SGHTA and CDR2 FQGTGA. CDR3 length: 15 amino acids. CDR3 in DNA: TGTGCCAGCAGCTTAGCAGTAGGCAGGGACTACGAGCAGTACTTC. This translates into CASSLAVGRDYEQYF.

This clonotype came up many times. The rearrangement joins TRBV6-1 to TRBJ1-1, with a weak D call TRBD1 (6 bases). The CDR3 has 13 amino acids. Germline CDR1 and CDR2: MNHNS and SASEGT. V was pared by 7 bases and J by 3 bases, with 12 bases between. CDR3: CASTEGGYTEAFF. In DNA, the CDR3 is TGTGCCAGCACCGAGGGGGGTTACACTGAAGCTTTCTTT.

By sample fraction, this clonotype is medium-sized. The rearrangement uses TRBV6-1 and TRBJ2-1, with 11 nucleotides matching TRBD2. The last part of the DNA fits TRBJ2-7 better; the J call may be wrong. The CDR3 loop spans 15 amino acids. The germline gives CDR1 MNHNS, CDR2 SASEGT. CDR3 protein: CASRVLAGARYEQYF. In nucleotides, the CDR3 is TGTGCCAGCAGGGTACTAGCGGGAGCTAGGTATGAGCAGTACTTC.

The V and J genes are TRBV7-6 and TRBJ2-2; D uncertain. Per the germline V gene, CDR1 is SGHVS and CDR2 is FNYEAQ. The CDR3 has 15 residues. Trimming left V 5 bases short and J 1 base short, with 11 bases between. In DNA form, the CDR3 reads TGTGCCAGCAGCAAAACAGAACTGAACACCGGGGAGCTGTTTTTT. It yields the protein CASSKTELNTGELFF.

This clonotype turned up a few times. The chain recombines TRBV6-1 with TRBJ2-1; possibly TRBD1 or TRBD2 for D (5 bases each). Near its end, the DNA agrees better with TRBJ2-5, so the J call may be wrong. The CDR3 length is 15 residues. Germline CDR1 and CDR2: MNHNS and SASEGT. CDR3 sequence (DNA): TGTGCCAGCAGTGAACTGCAGGCGAGGGGAGAGACCCAGTACTTC. This codes for CASSELQARGETQYF.

The V and J genes are TRBV6-1 and TRBJ2-7; 12 nucleotides match TRBD1. Germline lookup yields CDR1 MNHNS and CDR2 SASEGT. V shed 11 bases and J 1 base; nucleotides not matched to a gene: 6. The CDR3 length is 14 residues. CDR3 sequence: CAYGTGGASYEQYF. The CDR3 nucleotides read TGTGCCTACGGGACAGGGGGCGCTTCCTACGAGCAGTACTTC.

The rearrangement joins TRBV6-1 to TRBJ2-1, with 11 nucleotides matching TRBD2. CDR3 length equals 14 residues. Trimming took 6 bases from V and 4 from J; bases not matched to a gene: 2. From germline, CDR1 is MNHNS and CDR2 SASEGT. This CDR3 is CASSRLAGYNEQFF. CDR3 DNA sequence: TGTGCCAGCAGCCGACTAGCGGGGTACAATGAGCAGTTCTTC.

On this clonotype: One base away lies a much larger clone, so this may be a sequencing read error. This likely comes from a read error, as the CDR3 has no conserved phenylalanine or tryptophan at its end. This chain links TRBV7-2 with TRBJ2-1, with 9 bases aligning to TRBD2. The J call may not be correct, given that the DNA end is closer to TRBJ2-5. Germline V CDR1 and CDR2: SGHTA, FQGNSA. The CDR3 length is 13 residues. CDR3 nucleotide sequence: TGTGCCAGCAGCTTAGGCGGGAGGGCGACCCAGTACCTC. This gives the protein CASSLGGRATQYL.

The chain links TRBV10-3 to TRBJ2-1; D gene uncertain. In germline, CDR1 is ENHRY, CDR2 SYGVKD. Trimming took off 8 bases at V and 5 bases at J, with 13 bases between the two ends. The CDR3 runs 13 residues. The CDR3: CAIRASTDNEQFF. CDR3 sequence (DNA): TGTGCCATCCGAGCGTCCACGGACAATGAGCAGTTCTTC.

This clonotype occurred once. The chain joins TRBV6-1 to TRBJ2-1; 8 bases line up with TRBD2. The length of the CDR3 is 15 residues. CDR1 is MNHNS, CDR2 SASEGT, per germline. V gave up 3 bases and J gave up 9 bases; unmatched junction bases: 10. The CDR3 here is CASSELGLEGGEQFF. The CDR3 region has the DNA TGTGCCAGCAGTGAGCTGGGACTAGAGGGGGGTGAGCAGTTCTTC.

This clonotype was picked up a small number of times. The V gene is TRBV7-8, the J gene TRBJ2-1; perhaps TRBD1 as D (6 bases). TRBJ2-7 explains the end of the DNA better; the J call may be wrong. Germline-derived CDR1 and CDR2 are SGHVS and FQNEAQ. The CDR3 loop spans 12 amino acids. The CDR3 nucleotides are TGTGCCAGCAGCCCCCACAGGGAACGGCAGTACTTC. Protein: CASSPHRERQYF.

At least ten counts were recorded for this clonotype. V usage is TRBV10-3 and J usage is TRBJ2-3; TRBD2 matches 7 bases. V lost 6 bases and J lost 2; bases outside the gene matches: 11. The germline V gene encodes CDR1 ENHRY and CDR2 SYGVKD. The CDR3 is 16 residues long. CDR3 DNA sequence: TGTGCCATCAGCCGCAATATAGCGGGTCCCACAGATACGCAGTATTTT. It specifies CAISRNIAGPTDTQYF.

This clonotype counts as large. This chain links TRBV7-2 with TRBJ2-1, with D tentatively TRBD2 (6 bases). The J call could be wrong; TRBJ2-7 is a better fit for the DNA end. The germline V gene has CDR1 SGHTA and CDR2 FQGNSA. The CDR3 runs to 13 residues. CDR3 sequence: CASSWDFPYEQYF. In DNA form, the CDR3 reads TGTGCCAGCAGCTGGGACTTTCCCTACGAGCAGTACTTC.

This clonotype was counted at least ten times. The rearrangement links TRBV6-2 or TRBV6-3 to TRBJ2-5; D is ambiguous. There are 17 residues in the CDR3. Germline V lookup: CDR1 MNHEY, CDR2 SVGEGT. With 3 bases removed from V and 0 bases from J, the gap between germline ends came to 17 bases. The DNA of the CDR3 is TGTGCCAGCAGTTATCCCGACATAAGCAGGTACCAAGAGACCCAGTACTTC. Its protein is CASSYPDISRYQETQYF.

V usage is TRBV10-1 and J usage is TRBJ2-3; the D call may be TRBD1 or TRBD2 (7 bases each). The germline CDR1 and CDR2 sequences are WNHNN and SYGVQD (reference sequence). V lost 9 bases and J lost 9, with 25 bases in between. The CDR3 extends over 15 amino acids. CDR3 bases: TGCGCCAGGGGTGAGGGGGGACAGCGGGAAGAGACGCAGTATTTT. It is translated as CARGEGGQREETQYF.

This clonotype was detected once. The gene calls are TRBV7-2 and TRBJ2-1, with no clear D. Near its end, the DNA agrees better with TRBJ2-7, so the J call may be wrong. Germline loops: CDR1 SGHTA, CDR2 FQGNSA. The CDR3 is made up of 13 amino acids. CDR3 coding DNA: TGTGCCAGCAGCTTAGGCATGTACAATGAGCAGTACTTC. Its translation is CASSLGMYNEQYF.

The count of this clonotype is one. This chain links TRBV28 with TRBJ2-1; TRBD2 matches at 7 bases. CDR1 is MDHEN, CDR2 SYDVKM, per germline. V trimming: 4 bases; J trimming: 12 bases; junction bases outside the gene matches: 12. This CDR3 has 14 residues. CDR3 in amino acids: CASSSSGRLAAQFF. The DNA for the CDR3 is TGTGCCAGCAGTTCGTCCGGGCGCCTAGCGGCGCAGTTCTTC.

The rearrangement uses TRBV28 and TRBJ2-4; D possibly matches TRBD1 or TRBD2 (5 bases each). The CDR3 is made up of 15 amino acids. Germline V gene sequence: CDR1 MDHEN, CDR2 SYDVKM. Trimming stripped 4 bases from V and 0 bases from J, with 10 bases between. CDR3 residues: CASSSTGGAKNIQYF. CDR3 coding DNA: TGTGCCAGCAGTTCGACTGGGGGAGCCAAAAACATTCAGTACTTC.

By sample share, this clonotype is large. The chain has TRBV6-1 and TRBJ2-1; D is unclear. CDR1 MNHNS and CDR2 SASEGT come from the germline V gene. The CDR3 covers 12 residues. V shed 7 bases and J shed 9 bases, with 13 bases lying between them. CDR3 loop: CASNPPHSEQFF. In DNA, the CDR3 is TGTGCCAGCAACCCCCCACACAGTGAGCAGTTCTTC.

The rearrangement uses TRBV6-1 and TRBJ2-1, with TRBD1 matching 11 bases. The tail of the sequence fits TRBJ2-5 better, so the J call may be wrong. The CDR3 totals 15 residues. CDR1 and CDR2 from the germline V gene are MNHNS and SASEGT. In DNA, the CDR3 is TGTGCCAGCAGAGAGGGACAGGGGGAGGCGGAGACCCAGTACTTC. It translates to CASREGQGEAETQYF.

Judged by abundance, this clonotype is medium-sized. The chain uses TRBV6-6 and TRBJ2-5; tentative D call: TRBD2 (6 bases). V was shortened by 0 bases and J by 11 bases, with 13 bases between the two germline ends. The germline V gene encodes CDR1 MNHNY and CDR2 SVGAGI (reference sequence). This CDR3 has 13 amino acids. The CDR3 nucleotides are TGTGCCAGCAGTTACTCAGGGGAGGATGAGCAGTACTTC. Translation gives CASSYSGEDEQYF.

This clonotype is judged medium-sized (0.01 to 0.1%). The chain has TRBV6-5 and TRBJ2-1, with TRBD2 matching 11 bases. Judging by the DNA end, TRBJ2-7 fits better; the J call may be wrong. Germline lookup yields CDR1 MNHEY and CDR2 SVGAGI. The CDR3 has 15 amino acids. The CDR3 reads CASSYSLAGAYEQYF. In DNA form, the CDR3 reads TGTGCCAGCAGTTACTCACTAGCGGGAGCCTACGAGCAGTACTTC.

This clonotype was seen just once. The rearrangement joins TRBV6-1 to TRBJ2-2; the D is unclear. With the DNA end fitting TRBJ2-3 better, the J assignment may be wrong. The CDR3 is made up of 14 amino acids. Germline CDR1 reads MNHNS; CDR2 reads SASEGT. The CDR3 sequence: CASSEGVSTEEQYF. The CDR3, as DNA: TGTGCCAGCAGTGAGGGTGTGAGCACCGAGGAGCAGTATTTT.

The chain employs TRBV6-1 and TRBJ2-1; tentative D call: TRBD1 (8 bases). Gene TRBJ2-7 matches the end of the DNA better, so the J call may be wrong. This CDR3 has 16 residues. CDR1 is MNHNS and CDR2 is SASEGT in the germline V gene. The CDR3, as DNA: TGTGCCAGCAGCGTATCAACAGGGGGGGGCACAGAGACGCAGTACTTC. Translating it yields CASSVSTGGGTETQYF.

About this clonotype: This could be a read error, since a much larger clone is one nucleotide away. The chain uses TRBV6-1 and TRBJ2-3; TRBD1 is a possible D gene (5 bases). Germline CDR1 MNHNS, CDR2 SASEGT. The CDR3 runs to 11 residues. This CDR3 is CASNDQGGKYF. The CDR3 DNA reads TGTGCCAGCAATGACCAGGGTGGGAAGTACTTC.

This clonotype was detected a few times. The chain employs TRBV6-1 and TRBJ2-3; D might be TRBD1 or TRBD2, each matching 5 bases. The last part of the DNA fits TRBJ2-7 better; the J call may be wrong. CDR1 MNHNS and CDR2 SASEGT come from the germline V gene. The CDR3 is made up of 16 amino acids. The CDR3 region is CASRGFGGRDKDTQYF. CDR3 DNA: TGTGCCAGCAGGGGGTTTGGGGGACGCGACAAAGATACGCAGTACTTC.

The V call is TRBV6-5, the J call TRBJ2-3; 7 bases line up with TRBD1. Per the germline V gene, CDR1 is MNHEY and CDR2 is SVGAGI. CDR3 length equals 18 residues. Trimming at V came to 4 bases and at J to 2 bases, leaving 15 bases not matched to a gene. CDR3 DNA sequence: TGTGCCAGCAGTTCCGGTGACAGGGAGACGGGTTTCACAGATACGCAGTATTTT. This encodes CASSSGDRETGFTDTQYF.

The count of this clonotype is one. The V call is TRBV7-2, the J call TRBJ2-1; 7 nucleotides agree with TRBD2. V lost 5 bases, J lost 10 bases, and 17 bases stayed unmatched. This CDR3 comprises 16 residues. From germline, CDR1 is SGHTA and CDR2 FQGNSA. CDR3 DNA sequence: TGTGCCAGCAGCCCCTCCGGGAGACTAGCTCGCTTCGAGCAGTTCTTC. Protein sequence: CASSPSGRLARFEQFF. The whole variable domain, remainder taken from reference TRBV7-2 and TRBJ2-1, is GAGVSQSPSNKVTEKGKDVELRCDPISGHTALYWYRQSLGQGLEFLIYFQGNSAPDKSGLPSDRFSAERTGGSVSTLTIQRTQQEDSAVYLCASSPSGRLARFEQFFGPGTRLTVL.